One and the same sample provided the 22 T cell receptor beta chains below, sequenced in a study of blood T cell repertoires in COVID-19. The data were produced by immunoSEQ multiplex PCR, yet TCRdb's version contains in-frame clones alone and is incomplete. The table lists approximately 170,000 clones, around 80% of them singletons. Sequenced material: peripheral blood. These receptors were collected from a woman in her seventies who had recovered from COVID-19.

The chain carries TRBV19 and TRBJ1-1; D remains unclear. CDR1 is LNHDA, CDR2 SQIVND, per germline (reference sequence). Between the trimmed V and J ends, which lost 3 bases and 6 bases, there was a span of 14 bases. The CDR3 is 14 amino acids. CDR3 loop: CASSISQRASEAFF. In DNA, the CDR3 is TGTGCCAGTAGTATTTCCCAGAGGGCTTCTGAAGCTTTCTTT. Variable domain in full (rest from reference TRBV19 and TRBJ1-1): DGGITQSPKYLFRKEGQNVTLSCEQNLNHDAMYWYRQDPGQGLRLIYYSQIVNDFQKGDIAEGYSVSREKKESFPLTVTSAQKNPTAFYLCASSISQRASEAFFGQGTRLTVV.

V gene TRBV4-1 combines with J gene TRBJ1-2, with 8 bases lining up with TRBD1. Germline V gene data show CDR1 as MGHRA and CDR2 as YSYEKL. The CDR3 has 14 amino acids. J was trimmed by 6 bases and V by 4 bases; bases with no gene match: 7. The CDR3 sequence: CASSRTGTGDGYTF. DNA for the CDR3: TGCGCCAGCAGCCGAACAGGGACAGGAGATGGCTACACCTTC.

There are a few counts of this clone. The chain recombines TRBV27 with TRBJ1-1; 8 bases are a match to TRBD1. Germline CDR1 and CDR2: MNHEY and SMNVEV (reference sequence). V shed 3 bases and J 7 bases; nucleotides not matched to a gene: 10. The CDR3 totals 15 residues. CDR3 bases: TGTGCCAGCAGTTTGGGCCAGGGGGCGTTTGGTGAAGCTTTCTTT. Residues: CASSLGQGAFGEAFF.

Only a few counts were recorded for this clone. This rearrangement joins TRBV29-1 to TRBJ2-7; 8 bases align to TRBD1. The CDR3 runs to 14 residues. J gave up 4 bases and V 7 bases, and 12 bases lay outside the gene matches. Germline V lookup: CDR1 SQVTM, CDR2 ANQGSEA. CDR3: CSARGGQAGYEQYF. The CDR3 DNA is TGCAGCGCCCGAGGGGGACAGGCGGGGTACGAGCAGTACTTC.

The chain links TRBV29-1 to TRBJ2-6; perhaps TRBD2 as D (5 bases). V lost 7 bases to trimming and J lost 0 bases, with 16 bases between them. The V gene's germline CDR1 is SQVTM and CDR2 ANQGSEA. The CDR3 is 16 residues long. CDR3 sequence (DNA): TGCAGCGCCCCGGGGATTTCCGACTCTGGGGCCAACGTCCTGACTTTC. The encoded protein is CSAPGISDSGANVLTF.

This clone has more than one count but fewer than ten. The rearrangement links TRBV30 to TRBJ2-7; TRBD2 agrees at 8 bases. This CDR3 comprises 14 residues. Trimming removed 2 bases from V and 2 bases from J; junction bases left unmatched: 5. Germline CDR1 reads GTSNPN; CDR2 reads SVGIG (reference sequence). The CDR3 loop reads CAWSFAGGTYEQYF. The CDR3 DNA sequence: TGTGCCTGGAGTTTTGCGGGAGGCACCTACGAGCAGTACTTC.

V and J are TRBV5-1 and TRBJ2-6; D remains unclear. The CDR3 extends over 15 amino acids. Deletions cut 4 bases from V and 1 base from J, with 9 bases between. Germline CDR1 reads SGHRS; CDR2 reads YFSETQ. CDR3 DNA: TGCGCCAGCAGCCCCGCGTTTTCTGGGGCCAACGTCCTGACTTTC. This codes for CASSPAFSGANVLTF.

The rearrangement uses TRBV5-1 and TRBJ1-1; TRBD1 might be the D (6 bases). Trimming left V 0 bases short and J 1 base short, with 7 bases between. Germline lookup yields CDR1 SGHRS and CDR2 YFSETQ. This CDR3 spans 14 amino acids. The CDR3 DNA reads TGCGCCAGCAGCTTGGTACAGGGGAACACTGAAGCTTTCTTT. This translates into CASSLVQGNTEAFF.

There are a few counts of this clone. The V call is TRBV10-2, the J call TRBJ2-1; unclear D gene. Germline lookup yields CDR1 WSHSY and CDR2 SAAADI. V lost 7 bases and J lost 8, with 9 bases in between. CDR3 length: 11 amino acids. In DNA form, the CDR3 reads TGCGCCAGCACCCCTAGGTATGAGCAGTTCTTC. Translation gives CASTPRYEQFF.

The V gene is TRBV6-5, the J gene TRBJ1-1, with 8 bases matching TRBD1. Looked up from germline, CDR1 is MNHEY and CDR2 is SVGAGI. Trimming removed 7 bases from V and 1 base from J; junction bases left unmatched: 2. This CDR3 is built from 13 residues. The CDR3 nucleotides are TGTGCCAGCACGGGACAGGCGAACACTGAAGCTTTCTTT. It yields the protein CASTGQANTEAFF.

The J gene is TRBJ1-3, the V gene TRBV5-1; 7 bases line up with TRBD1. The V segment lost 0 bases and the J segment 7 bases; nucleotides outside the gene matches: 10. The CDR3 is 16 amino acids. In germline, CDR1 is SGHRS, CDR2 YFSETQ. The CDR3 is CASSLGARGDSNTIYF. The CDR3 DNA reads TGCGCCAGCAGCTTGGGGGCCAGGGGGGACAGCAACACCATATATTTT.

The chain recombines TRBV5-4 with TRBJ2-3; D is uncertain. Germline V gives CDR1 SGHNT, CDR2 YYREEE (reference sequence). V lost 4 bases, J lost 2 bases, and 14 bases lay in between. There are 15 residues in the CDR3. This chain's CDR3 is CASSPGGSNTDTQYF. CDR3 nucleotide sequence: TGTGCCAGCAGCCCGGGTGGGTCCAACACAGATACGCAGTATTTT.

The V call is TRBV6-6, the J call TRBJ1-5; D not resolved. This CDR3 spans 11 amino acids. V dropped 6 bases and J dropped 10 bases, with 10 bases sitting between them. Germline loops: CDR1 MNHNY, CDR2 SVGAGI (reference sequence). CDR3 bases: TGTGCCAGCAGCCGGGATTTACCCCAGCATTTT. Translated, it gives CASSRDLPQHF.

This chain links TRBV4-1 with TRBJ1-3; weak D call: TRBD1 (6 bases). Germline loops: CDR1 MGHRA, CDR2 YSYEKL. The CDR3 is 15 residues long. Trimming removed 2 bases from V and 7 bases from J, with 15 bases in between. The CDR3 DNA reads as TGCGCCAGCAGCCAACCTACAGGGTCTGCGAACACCATATATTTT. Translation gives CASSQPTGSANTIYF.

V usage is TRBV7-9 and J usage is TRBJ2-1; possible D gene TRBD2, 5 bases. The CDR3 covers 11 residues. In germline, CDR1 is SEHNR, CDR2 FQNEAQ (reference sequence). V was pared by 10 bases and J by 9 bases, with 13 bases between. CDR3 coding DNA: TGTGCCACCCCGGGCCGGGGTGAGCAGTTCTTC. This translates into CATPGRGEQFF.

The J gene is TRBJ2-2, the V gene TRBV10-3; TRBD1 might be the D (7 bases). V lost 9 bases and J 3 bases, leaving 14 bases between the germline ends. The CDR3 is made up of 14 amino acids. In germline, CDR1 is ENHRY, CDR2 SYGVKD. The CDR3 nucleotides are TGTGCCATGCGGGCAGGGGGGCACACCGGGGAGCTGTTTTTT. It translates to CAMRAGGHTGELFF.

The chain has TRBV5-5 and TRBJ2-7; the match to TRBD1 covers 11 bases. The CDR3 covers 16 residues. V was clipped by 0 bases and J by 3 bases; unmatched bases: 5. Germline CDR1 and CDR2: SGHKS and YYEKEE (reference sequence). The CDR3 DNA follows: TGTGCCAGCAGCTTGGCCTTGGACAGGGGGCTCTACGAGCAGTACTTC. Amino acid sequence: CASSLALDRGLYEQYF.

The CDR3 DNA reads TGTGCCAGCAGCCCGACTTTCACCTCCTACGAGCAGTACTTC. Protein: CASSPTFTSYEQYF. The chain uses TRBV3-1 (or the pseudogene TRBV3-2) and TRBJ2-7; D gene uncertain. The CDR3 runs 14 residues. Trimming took off 4 bases at V and 0 bases at J, with 10 bases between the two ends. The germline CDR1 and CDR2 sequences are LGHDT and YNNKEL (reference sequence).

The rearrangement uses TRBV19 and TRBJ1-1; D is unclear. The ends were cut back, 10 bases at V and 6 bases at J, with 15 bases in the middle. Germline-derived CDR1 and CDR2 are LNHDA and SQIVND (reference sequence). The CDR3 is made up of 12 amino acids. Here the CDR3 reads CATYTDFAEAFF. Here the CDR3 DNA reads TGTGCCACTTACACGGACTTCGCTGAAGCTTTCTTT.

The CDR3 DNA reads TGCAGCGTTGAACAAGTCGGGGCGGGAGGGCCCTACGAGCAGTACTTC. It is translated as CSVEQVGAGGPYEQYF. The chain has TRBV29-1 and TRBJ2-7, with 9 bases matching TRBD2. J was trimmed by 2 bases and V by 2 bases; bases with no gene match: 10. Germline V gene lookup returns CDR1 SQVTM and CDR2 ANQGSEA. CDR3 size: 16 residues.

This sequence joins TRBV10-2 and TRBJ2-5, with TRBD1 identical over 8 bases. V was clipped by 7 bases and J by 7 bases; unmatched bases: 8. Germline CDR1 WSHSY, CDR2 SAAADI. The CDR3 runs to 13 residues. The CDR3 DNA reads TGCGCCAGCAATCAGGGGGCGTGGGGGACCCAGTACTTC. Encoded protein: CASNQGAWGTQYF.

The V and J genes are TRBV12-3 or TRBV12-4 and TRBJ2-4; D may be TRBD2 (6 bases). Trimming removed 6 bases from V and 5 bases from J, with 11 bases in between. This CDR3 comprises 13 residues. Here the CDR3 reads CASRWRDQNIQYF. The DNA for the CDR3 is TGTGCCAGCAGGTGGAGGGATCAAAACATTCAGTACTTC.